This T cell receptor (beta chain) was retrieved from a study of regulatory T cells in long-lasting Graves disease. Study results and caveats: Accuracy may have been reduced by the small sample size. Among the persistent patients, 2,741 public clonotypes were shared, more than the approximately 1,000 shared among new patients. Persistent disease exhibited a predilection for TRBV28, TRBJ1-2 and TRBJ2-5.

CDR3 regions were amplified by Arm-PCR using iRepertoire HTBI primers to build TCR beta libraries. One entry per CDR3 protein results from TCRdb running MiXCR on the multiplex PCR reads. The sample includes 350,000 to 450,000 distinct CDR3 sequences, 20% of them seen just once. Time point: persistent/refractory GD, antithyroid drugs over 5 years with positive TRAb. Scientists built the TCR library using RNA that was extracted from PBMCs. Blood from the periphery, about 9.7 milliliters in all, was drawn into EDTA tubes. In its sample, this clonotype was seen many times. The antigen is unknown. Deletions cut 6 bases from V and 1 base from J, with 15 bases between. From germline, CDR1 is SNHLY and CDR2 FYNNEI. This CDR3 has 15 amino acids.

The sequence derives from a female donor with Graves disease. The material sequenced was peripheral blood mononuclear cells (PBMCs), taken when the disease was refractory, from a patient treated with antithyroid drugs. The V and J genes are TRBV2 and TRBJ2-5; TRBD1 might be the D (6 bases). The CDR3 bases are TGTGCCAGCAGCAAAACAGGGCGCACCCAAGAGACCCAGTACTTC. Translating gives CASSKTGRTQETQYF.